These 17 T cell receptor beta chains were all obtained from the same sample, sequenced in a study of human T cells and chemical hapten exposure. TCRdb re-analysed the RACE reads in MiXCR, keeping a single row per CDR3 protein. Of about 120,000 distinct CDR3 sequences listed, roughly 13% are singletons. Time point here: patch test 1, 2 weeks after DPC sensitization. Treatment reported: therapeutic diphenylcyclopropenone sensitization with weekly scalp DPC. The sequenced sample was whole blood, obtained in connection with sensitization to the hapten diphenylcyclopropenone (DPC). Every receptor here comes from a man between 18 and 35 years old with alopecia areata. Some clones in this sample may be carry-over from other donors' samples.

This clonotype has a handful of counts. The rearrangement joins TRBV7-9 to TRBJ2-7, with D perhaps matching TRBD1 (5 bases). Germline CDR1 reads SEHNR; CDR2 reads FQNEAQ (reference sequence). The CDR3 is made up of 15 amino acids. With 1 base removed from V and 0 bases from J, the gap between germline ends came to 10 bases. DNA of the CDR3: TGTGCCAGCAGCTTAGGGACACGGCGCTCCTACGAGCAGTACTTC. Its translation is CASSLGTRRSYEQYF.

The genes are TRBV25-1 and TRBJ2-7; D unclear. The germline V gene has CDR1 MGHDK and CDR2 SYGVNS. The CDR3 totals 13 residues. V lost 4 bases and J lost 1, with 8 bases in between. The CDR3: CASSAILSYEQYF. The CDR3 nucleotides read TGTGCCAGCAGTGCCATACTATCCTACGAGCAGTACTTC.

In its sample, this clonotype was seen many times. CDR3 bases: TGTGCCAGCAGACTACTAGCGGGGTTCCCAGATACGCAGTATTTT. Amino acids: CASRLLAGFPDTQYF. The rearrangement uses TRBV6-2 or TRBV6-3 and TRBJ2-3; TRBD2 aligns across 10 bases. This CDR3 is 15 amino acids long. V lost 6 bases to trimming and J lost 4 bases; unmatched junction nucleotides: 7. Germline CDR1 reads MNHEY; CDR2 reads SVGEGT.

V is TRBV7-2 and J is TRBJ1-1, with D perhaps TRBD1 (5 bases). Germline V gene sequence: CDR1 SGHTA, CDR2 FQGNSA. CDR3 length equals 16 residues. V shed 1 base and J shed 1 base, with 13 bases lying between them. The CDR3 reads CASSLEGAGWNTEAFF. In DNA, the CDR3 is TGTGCCAGCAGCTTAGAAGGGGCAGGGTGGAACACTGAAGCTTTCTTT.

This clonotype came up many times. CDR3 sequence: CSARELRGVGETQYF. The CDR3 DNA reads as TGCAGTGCTAGAGAACTGAGGGGAGTGGGGGAGACCCAGTACTTC. This chain links TRBV20-1 with TRBJ2-5; D may correspond to TRBD1 or TRBD2 (5 bases each). This CDR3 has 15 residues. Germline V gene sequence: CDR1 DFQATT, CDR2 SNEGSKA (reference sequence). Trimming cost V 0 bases and J 5 bases, with 16 bases left between them.

The chain is built from TRBV20-1 and TRBJ1-2; the match to TRBD1 covers 8 bases. The germline CDR1 and CDR2 sequences are DFQATT and SNEGSKA (reference sequence). This CDR3 is built from 14 residues. V shed 7 bases and J 4 bases; nucleotides not matched to a gene: 11. CDR3 DNA sequence: TGCAGTGTGATCGAATCAGGGGGCTCCTATGGCTACACCTTC. Translated, it gives CSVIESGGSYGYTF.

This clonotype was found a few times. V and J are TRBV20-1 and TRBJ1-1, with a weak D call TRBD1 (5 bases). The V end lost 3 bases, the J end lost 2 bases, and 10 bases lay between the germline ends. Per the germline V gene, CDR1 is DFQATT and CDR2 is SNEGSKA (reference sequence). The CDR3 spans 13 residues. The DNA for the CDR3 is TGCAGTGCTAGCGCGCGGACAAACACTGAAGCTTTCTTT. This translates into CSASARTNTEAFF.

The rearrangement links TRBV4-3 to TRBJ2-3, with D perhaps TRBD1 (6 bases). V was cut by 3 bases and J by 4 bases, with 23 bases left in between. The CDR3 is made up of 18 amino acids. Per germline, CDR1 LGHNA and CDR2 YSLEER. The CDR3 region is CASSQRLLNRAAADTQYF. The CDR3 nucleotides are TGCGCCAGCAGCCAGCGATTGTTAAACAGGGCCGCCGCAGATACGCAGTATTTT.

V is TRBV7-6 and J is TRBJ2-3; 13 nucleotides agree with TRBD2. The junction had 3 bases not matched to a gene; V was cut back by 5 bases and J by 4 bases. CDR3 length: 15 amino acids. Germline V gene sequence: CDR1 SGHVS, CDR2 FNYEAQ. CDR3 amino acids: CASSNGLAGADTQYF. CDR3 bases: TGTGCCAGCAGCAATGGACTAGCGGGGGCAGATACGCAGTATTTT.

This clonotype was counted a few times. J is TRBJ2-5 and V is TRBV3-1; the match to TRBD1 covers 7 bases. Germline CDR1 reads LGHDT; CDR2 reads YNNKEL (reference sequence). V dropped 0 bases and J dropped 1; count of bases not matched to a gene: 2. This CDR3 is built from 15 residues. CDR3 region: CASSQDRGSQETQYF. The CDR3 DNA is TGTGCCAGCAGCCAAGACAGGGGGAGCCAAGAGACCCAGTACTTC.

The table lists this clonotype with many counts. The V gene is TRBV7-9, the J gene TRBJ2-3; no clear D gene. Germline assignment: CDR1 SEHNR and CDR2 FQNEAQ (reference sequence). Trimming stripped 0 bases from V and 11 bases from J, with 18 bases between. The length of the CDR3 is 15 residues. DNA of the CDR3: TGTGCCAGCAGCTTAGCGTGTTCAGGTCCACGGGTGCAGTATTTT. It codes for CASSLACSGPRVQYF.

This chain joins TRBV7-2 and TRBJ2-5, with D perhaps being TRBD1 or TRBD2 (6 bases each). Trimming stripped 5 bases from V and 1 base from J, with 11 bases between. Germline V gene sequence: CDR1 SGHTA, CDR2 FQGNSA. This CDR3 region has 14 residues. Here the CDR3 DNA reads TGTGCCAGCAGCGGGGGGCAAACCCAAGAGACCCAGTACTTC. Protein: CASSGGQTQETQYF. The full variable domain, with the rest looked up from reference TRBV7-2 and TRBJ2-5, is GAGVSQSPSNKVTEKGKDVELRCDPISGHTALYWYRQSLGQGLEFLIYFQGNSAPDKSGLPSDRFSAERTGGSVSTLTIQRTQQEDSAVYLCASSGGQTQETQYFGPGTRLLVL.

At least ten counts were recorded for this clonotype. The rearrangement joins TRBV24-1 to TRBJ2-1, with D perhaps TRBD1 (6 bases). With 3 bases removed from V and 9 bases from J, the gap between germline ends came to 20 bases. The CDR3 contains 16 residues. Germline V lookup: CDR1 KGHDR, CDR2 SFDVKD. The CDR3 spells CATSDAEQGNRGEQFF. CDR3 coding DNA: TGTGCCACCAGTGATGCTGAACAGGGTAACCGTGGTGAGCAGTTCTTC.

The sample holds a few counts of this clonotype. This rearrangement joins TRBV5-4 to TRBJ2-5, with D perhaps TRBD1 (5 bases). The CDR3 covers 15 residues. Looked up from germline, CDR1 is SGHNT and CDR2 is YYREEE (reference sequence). Trimming cost V 0 bases and J 7 bases, with 16 bases left between them. The CDR3 DNA sequence: TGTGCCAGCAGCTTGGCAGGGATCCAATCCGGGACCCAGTACTTC. Translated, it gives CASSLAGIQSGTQYF.

This clonotype was seen more than once but under ten times. The junction and the germline gene differ at one end; a read error may be behind it. The rearrangement joins TRBV18 to TRBJ2-3; 10 nucleotides align to TRBD2. This CDR3 comprises 16 residues. CDR1 is KGHSH and CDR2 is LQKENI in the germline V gene. The CDR3 spells CASSPLVAGGTDTQYF. DNA of the CDR3: TGTGCCAGCTCACCGTTGGTAGCGGGGGGCACTGATACGCAGTATTTT.

This clonotype has just a few counts. This sequence joins TRBV20-1 and TRBJ2-7; a possible D gene is TRBD2 (5 bases). The germline V gene has CDR1 DFQATT and CDR2 SNEGSKA (reference sequence). V lost 4 bases to trimming and J lost 5 bases, with 12 bases between them. This CDR3 is 12 amino acids long. CDR3 nucleotide sequence: TGCAGTGCTACGAAGACGAGGGACGAGCAGTACTTC. Translation gives CSATKTRDEQYF.

This clonotype has at least ten counts. V and J are TRBV29-1 and TRBJ1-1; 10 bases line up with TRBD1. V trimming: 7 bases; J trimming: 4 bases; junction bases outside the gene matches: 9. Germline V gene lookup returns CDR1 SQVTM and CDR2 ANQGSEA. The CDR3 extends over 14 amino acids. The CDR3 spells CSAEAGQGSTEAFF. CDR3 nucleotides: TGCAGCGCCGAAGCGGGACAGGGGAGCACTGAAGCTTTCTTT.